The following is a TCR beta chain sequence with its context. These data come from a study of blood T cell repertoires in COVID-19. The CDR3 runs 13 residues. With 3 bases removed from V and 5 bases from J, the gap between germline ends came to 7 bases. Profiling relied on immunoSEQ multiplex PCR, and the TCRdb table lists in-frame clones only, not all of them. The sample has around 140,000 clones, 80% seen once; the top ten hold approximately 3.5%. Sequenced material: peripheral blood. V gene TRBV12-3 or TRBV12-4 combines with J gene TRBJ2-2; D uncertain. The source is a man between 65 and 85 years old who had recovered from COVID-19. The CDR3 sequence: CASSLQWTGELFF. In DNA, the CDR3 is TGTGCCAGCAGTTTGCAGTGGACCGGGGAGCTGTTTTTT.